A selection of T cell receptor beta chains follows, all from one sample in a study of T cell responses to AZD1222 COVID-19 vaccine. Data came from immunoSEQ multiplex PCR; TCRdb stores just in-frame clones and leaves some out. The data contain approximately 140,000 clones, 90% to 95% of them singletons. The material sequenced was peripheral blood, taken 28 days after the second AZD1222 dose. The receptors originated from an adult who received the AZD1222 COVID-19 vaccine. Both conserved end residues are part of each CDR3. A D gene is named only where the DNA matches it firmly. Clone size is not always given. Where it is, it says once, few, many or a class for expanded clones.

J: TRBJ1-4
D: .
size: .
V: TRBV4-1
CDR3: CASSQDLKEEKGPTDPNEKLFF
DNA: TGCGCCAGCAGCCAAGATTTAAAGGAGGAGAAGGGCCCGACCGACCCCAATGAAAAACTGTTTTTT

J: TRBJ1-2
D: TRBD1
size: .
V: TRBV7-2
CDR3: CASSLGGQMIYGYTF
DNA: TGTGCCAGCAGCTTAGGGGGACAGATGATTTATGGCTACACCTTC

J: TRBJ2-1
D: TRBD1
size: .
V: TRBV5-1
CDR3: CASSLWDSDNEQFF
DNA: TGCGCCAGCAGCTTGTGGGACAGTGACAATGAGCAGTTCTTC

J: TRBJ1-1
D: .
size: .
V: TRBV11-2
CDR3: CASSLTGTEAFF
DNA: TGTGCCAGCAGCTTAACCGGCACTGAAGCTTTCTTT

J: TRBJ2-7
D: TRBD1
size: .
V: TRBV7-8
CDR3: CASSSTTGSYEQYF
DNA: TGTGCCAGCAGCTCCACGACAGGGTCCTACGAGCAGTACTTC

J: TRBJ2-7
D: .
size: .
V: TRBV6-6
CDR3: CASSYSMGQLPYEQYF
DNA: TGTGCCAGCAGTTACTCGATGGGTCAGTTGCCCTACGAGCAGTACTTC

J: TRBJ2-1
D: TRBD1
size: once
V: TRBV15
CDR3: CATSRAGQGTYNEQFF
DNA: TGTGCCACCAGCAGAGCCGGACAGGGTACCTACAATGAGCAGTTCTTC

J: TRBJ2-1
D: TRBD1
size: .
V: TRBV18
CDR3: CASSKSDRAHHEQFF
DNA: TGTGCCAGCTCCAAGAGTGACAGGGCCCATCATGAGCAGTTCTTC

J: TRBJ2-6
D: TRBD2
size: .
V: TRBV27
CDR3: CASSLRGTSSGANVLTF
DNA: TGTGCCAGCAGTTTGCGGGGGACGTCCTCTGGGGCCAACGTCCTGACTTTC

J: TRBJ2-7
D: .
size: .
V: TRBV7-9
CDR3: CASSLAAAGAGEQYF
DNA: TGTGCCAGCAGCTTAGCGGCGGCAGGGGCGGGCGAGCAGTACTTC

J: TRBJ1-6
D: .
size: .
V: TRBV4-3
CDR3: CASSQEPQGLNSPLHF
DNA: TGCGCCAGCAGCCAGGAGCCACAGGGATTGAATTCACCCCTCCACTTT

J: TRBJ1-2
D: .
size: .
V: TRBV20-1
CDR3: CSAIAREGYTF
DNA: TGCAGTGCTATAGCAAGGGAGGGCTACACCTTC

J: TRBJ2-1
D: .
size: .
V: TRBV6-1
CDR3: CASSELAGGVDEQFF
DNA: TGTGCCAGCAGTGAACTGGCTGGTGGTGTGGATGAGCAGTTCTTC

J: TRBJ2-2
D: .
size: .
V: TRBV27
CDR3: CASSPQTEAGELFF
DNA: TGTGCCAGTTCCCCGCAAACAGAGGCCGGGGAGCTGTTTTTT

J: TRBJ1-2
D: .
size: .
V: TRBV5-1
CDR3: CASSPSRGTGLNYGYTF
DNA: TGCGCCAGCAGCCCCAGTCGGGGGACCGGACTTAACTATGGCTACACCTTC

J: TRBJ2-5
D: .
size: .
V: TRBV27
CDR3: CASSLSGRMETQYF
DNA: TGTGCCAGCAGTTTATCGGGACGCATGGAGACCCAGTACTTC

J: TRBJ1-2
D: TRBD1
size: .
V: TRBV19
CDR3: CASSQGGALGYTF
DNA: TGTGCCAGTAGTCAGGGGGGAGCCCTTGGCTACACCTTC

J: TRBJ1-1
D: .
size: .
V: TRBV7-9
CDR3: CASRDRRNTEAFF
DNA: TGTGCCAGCAGAGACCGACGGAACACTGAAGCTTTCTTT

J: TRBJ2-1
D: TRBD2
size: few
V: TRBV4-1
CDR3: CASSQASGAYNEQFF
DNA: TGCGCCAGCAGCCAAGCTAGCGGGGCCTACAATGAGCAGTTCTTC

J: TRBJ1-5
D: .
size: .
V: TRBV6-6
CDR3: CASSPPGNQPQHF
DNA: TGTGCCAGCAGCCCTCCCGGCAATCAGCCCCAGCATTTT

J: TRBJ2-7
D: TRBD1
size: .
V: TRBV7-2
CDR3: CASSPGTGKDEQYF
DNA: TGTGCCAGCAGCCCAGGGACAGGGAAGGACGAGCAGTACTTC

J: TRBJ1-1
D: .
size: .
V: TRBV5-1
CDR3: CASSSGQNTEAFF
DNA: TGCGCCAGCAGCTCCGGACAGAACACTGAAGCTTTCTTT

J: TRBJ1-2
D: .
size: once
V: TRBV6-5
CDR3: CASSLADRNYGYTF
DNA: TGTGCCAGCAGCTTAGCCGACAGGAACTATGGCTACACCTTC

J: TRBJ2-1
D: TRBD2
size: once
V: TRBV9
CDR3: CASSASGSSYNEQFF
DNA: TGTGCCAGCAGCGCCAGCGGGAGCTCCTACAATGAGCAGTTCTTC

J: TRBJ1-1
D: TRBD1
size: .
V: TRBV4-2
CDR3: CASSPGQGNTEAFF
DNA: TGTGCCAGCAGCCCCGGACAGGGAAACACTGAAGCTTTCTTT

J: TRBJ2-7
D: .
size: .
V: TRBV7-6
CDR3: CASSLGQFYEQYF
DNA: TGTGCCAGCAGCCTCGGACAGTTTTACGAGCAGTACTTC

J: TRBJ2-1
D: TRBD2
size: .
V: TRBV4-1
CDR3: CASSPQLAVPYNEQFF
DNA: TGCGCCAGCAGCCCTCAACTAGCGGTACCGTACAATGAGCAGTTCTTC

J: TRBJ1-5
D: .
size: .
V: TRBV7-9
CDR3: CASSPAWGPNQPQHF
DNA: TGTGCCAGCAGCCCGGCCTGGGGGCCCAATCAGCCCCAGCATTTT

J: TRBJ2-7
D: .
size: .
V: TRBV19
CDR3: CASSIDPYEQYF
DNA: TGTGCCAGTAGTATAGATCCCTACGAGCAGTACTTC

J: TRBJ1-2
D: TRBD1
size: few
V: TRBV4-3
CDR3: CASSLRRQGSFYGYTF
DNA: TGCGCCAGCAGCCTAAGACGACAGGGTTCCTTCTATGGCTACACCTTC

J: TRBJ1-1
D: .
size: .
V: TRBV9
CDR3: CASSPLGGRPGTEAFF
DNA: TGTGCCAGCAGCCCCTTAGGGGGGCGGCCGGGCACTGAAGCTTTCTTT

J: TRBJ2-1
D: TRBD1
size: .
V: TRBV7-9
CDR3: CASSGQGSSYNEQFF
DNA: TGTGCCAGCAGCGGACAGGGAAGCTCCTACAATGAGCAGTTCTTC

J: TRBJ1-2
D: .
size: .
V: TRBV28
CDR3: CASTEEGSYYGYTF
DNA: TGTGCCAGCACCGAAGAAGGGTCCTACTATGGCTACACCTTC

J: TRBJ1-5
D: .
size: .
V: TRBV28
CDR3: CASSLGRANQPQHF
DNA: TGTGCCAGCAGTTTAGGCCGAGCGAATCAGCCCCAGCATTTT

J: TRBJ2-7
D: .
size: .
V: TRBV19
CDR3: CASSMRGSGFQDEQYF
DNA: TGTGCCAGTAGTATGAGAGGGTCGGGGTTTCAGGACGAGCAGTACTTC

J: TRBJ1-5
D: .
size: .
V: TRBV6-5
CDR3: CASSTSNQPQHF
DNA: TGTGCCAGCAGCACAAGCAATCAGCCCCAGCATTTT

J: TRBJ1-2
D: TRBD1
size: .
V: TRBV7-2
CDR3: CASSLGGQGANYGYTF
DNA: TGTGCCAGCAGCTTAGGGGGACAGGGGGCTAACTATGGCTACACCTTC

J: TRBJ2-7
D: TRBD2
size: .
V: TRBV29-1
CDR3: CSPPGTSGTNEQYF
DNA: TGCAGCCCCCCGGGGACTAGCGGGACCAACGAGCAGTACTTC

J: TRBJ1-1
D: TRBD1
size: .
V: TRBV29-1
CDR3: CSVGQGGTEAFF
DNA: TGCAGCGTAGGACAGGGAGGTACTGAAGCTTTCTTT

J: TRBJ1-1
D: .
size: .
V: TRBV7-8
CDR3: CASSLSENTEAFF
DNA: TGTGCCAGCAGCTTATCCGAAAACACTGAAGCTTTCTTT

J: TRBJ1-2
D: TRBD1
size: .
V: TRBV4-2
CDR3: CASSLRGTDGYTF
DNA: TGTGCCAGCAGCCTCAGGGGGACAGATGGCTACACCTTC

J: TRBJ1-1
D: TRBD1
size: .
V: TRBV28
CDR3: CASSRQGGAFF
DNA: TGTGCCAGCAGTAGACAGGGTGGAGCTTTCTTT

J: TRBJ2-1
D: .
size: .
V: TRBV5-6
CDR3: CASSLTGDYYNEQFF
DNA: TGTGCCAGCAGCTTGACGGGGGATTACTACAATGAGCAGTTCTTC

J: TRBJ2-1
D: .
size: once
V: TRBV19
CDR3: CASSIVVGANEQFF
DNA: TGTGCCAGTAGTATAGTGGTCGGGGCCAATGAGCAGTTCTTC

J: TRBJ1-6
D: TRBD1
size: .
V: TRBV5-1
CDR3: CASSFGRGENSPLHF
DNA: TGCGCCAGCAGCTTCGGCAGGGGGGAGAATTCACCCCTCCACTTT